The next 5 T cell receptor beta chains were all read from a single sample in a study of T cells after yellow fever vaccination. TCRdb re-called the 5' RACE reads through MiXCR, storing one row per CDR3 protein. The sample lists under 700,000 distinct CDR3 sequences; 17% were seen once. This material consisted of PBMCs, taken 5 days after the first yellow fever vaccination. All receptors come from a man between 18 and 35 years old who received the YFV17D yellow fever vaccine.

V is TRBV20-1 and J is TRBJ2-3; TRBD2 matches 11 bases. The CDR3 length is 15 residues. V shed 0 bases and J 8 bases; nucleotides not matched to a gene: 7. Germline V CDR1 and CDR2: DFQATT, SNEGSKA (reference sequence). The CDR3 is CSARDLAGGFGTQYF. The CDR3 DNA reads TGCAGTGCTAGAGACCTAGCGGGGGGTTTCGGTACGCAGTATTTT.

This clonotype was seen ten or more times. V and J are TRBV29-1 and TRBJ1-1, with D uncertain. The germline V gene has CDR1 SQVTM and CDR2 ANQGSEA. Trimming cost V 2 bases and J 4 bases, with 11 bases left between them. This CDR3 contains 13 residues. The CDR3 sequence is CSVEWADPTEAFF. Here the CDR3 DNA reads TGCAGCGTTGAATGGGCAGATCCCACTGAAGCTTTCTTT.

This clonotype has more than one count but fewer than ten. The chain uses TRBV5-4 and TRBJ2-1; D gene uncertain. This CDR3 has 15 residues. Germline-derived CDR1 and CDR2 are SGHNT and YYREEE (reference sequence). V lost 4 bases to trimming and J lost 4 bases, with 15 bases between them. CDR3 protein: CASSASWHGYNEQFF. In DNA form, the CDR3 reads TGTGCCAGCAGCGCGTCATGGCATGGATACAATGAGCAGTTCTTC.

This clonotype was seen more than once but under ten times. The chain has TRBV5-1 and TRBJ1-4; tentative D call: TRBD1 (6 bases). V lost 3 bases and J 3 bases, leaving 12 bases between the germline ends. Looked up from germline, CDR1 is SGHRS and CDR2 is YFSETQ. The CDR3 covers 15 residues. The CDR3 coding sequence is TGCGCCAGCAGCTATGGGACACACCCTAATGAAAAACTGTTTTTT. Translated: CASSYGTHPNEKLFF. The full variable domain, in which reference TRBV5-1 and TRBJ1-4 provide the parts outside the CDR3, is KAGVTQTPRYLIKTRGQQVTLSCSPISGHRSVSWYQQTPGQGLQFLFEYFSETQRNKGNFPGRFSGRQFSNSRSEMNVSTLELGDSALYLCASSYGTHPNEKLFFGSGTQLSVL.

V and J are TRBV19 and TRBJ2-1; 9 bases line up with TRBD1. The J segment lost 8 bases and the V segment lost 4 bases, leaving 6 bases of the junction unmatched. CDR3 length: 14 residues. The germline gives CDR1 LNHDA, CDR2 SQIVND (reference sequence). CDR3 sequence (DNA): TGTGCCAGTAGTACGGGACAGGGAGGGGATGAGCAGTTCTTC. Protein sequence: CASSTGQGGDEQFF.